The rows below give T cell receptor beta chains drawn from one sample of a study of blood T cell repertoires in COVID-19. Some clones are missing from TCRdb's copy, which holds only in-frame ones; the method was immunoSEQ multiplex PCR. The repertoire includes approximately 310,000 clones, 87% of them detected once, and approximately 8% sits in the top ten. Material: peripheral blood. The receptors shown here come from a woman aged 45-65 years who had recovered from COVID-19. CDR3s include the opening cysteine and the closing phenylalanine or tryptophan. The D gene is left open where the match is weak. Clone size is stated in some rows and not others, as once, few, many or a class when expanded.

TRBJ1-1	TRBV5-1	15	NA	NA	TGCGCCAGCAGCTTGAGCGGCCAGACGAACACTGAAGCTTTCTTT	CASSLSGQTNTEAFF
TRBJ1-1	TRBV5-4	15	NA	few	TGTGCCAGCAGCCTCGCAGGGCGCCGGAGGGGTGAAGCTTTCTTT	CASSLAGRRRGEAFF
TRBJ2-7	TRBV6-2/TRBV6-3	16	TRBD1	NA	TGTGCCAGCAGTTACTCCCGACAGGGGGGGACCTACGAGCAGTACTTC	CASSYSRQGGTYEQYF
TRBJ2-2	TRBV9	14	NA	NA	TGTGCCAGCAGCGTAGATAGCAACACCGGGGAGCTGTTTTTT	CASSVDSNTGELFF
TRBJ1-6	TRBV28	15	TRBD1	NA	TGTGCCAGCAGAGAGGACAGGGCTCACAATTCACCCCTCCACTTT	CASREDRAHNSPLHF
TRBJ1-2	TRBV19	11	NA	NA	TGTGCCAGTAGTGAGAGGTTCGGCTACACCTTC	CASSERFGYTF
TRBJ2-6	TRBV11-2	19	NA	NA	TGTGCCAGCAGCTCAGCTTTGACTCTACGTCCCTCTGGGGCCAACGTCCTGACTTTC	CASSSALTLRPSGANVLTF
TRBJ2-7	TRBV27	14	NA	NA	NA	CASSGLSTLGEQYF
TRBJ1-4	TRBV19	13	NA	few	TGTGCCAGTAGACTCCTACCCTCAGAAAAACTGTTTTTT	CASRLLPSEKLFF
TRBJ2-7	TRBV30	13	TRBD2	few	TGTGCCGGTGGCTACGGCGGGGGGGGTGAGCAGTACTTC	CAGGYGGGGEQYF
TRBJ1-2	TRBV28	15	TRBD1	NA	TGTGCCAGCAGAACCGATGGACAGGGGGCGGCTGGCTACACCTTC	CASRTDGQGAAGYTF
TRBJ2-7	TRBV2	14	TRBD1	NA	TGTGCCAGCAGTAGGGGGACAGGCCTAAGCGAGCAGTACTTC	CASSRGTGLSEQYF
TRBJ2-7	TRBV6-5	14	TRBD1	NA	TGTGCCAGCAGACCCGGGACAGGGGGCTACGAGCAGTACTTC	CASRPGTGGYEQYF
TRBJ2-1	TRBV6-2/TRBV6-3	21	TRBD2	NA	TGTGCCAGCAGTTACCCCACTAGCGGGGGGGCCTTGGGGCTATTATTCCATGAGCAGTTCTTC	CASSYPTSGGALGLLFHEQFF
TRBJ2-1	TRBV29-1	14	NA	NA	TGCAGCGTTGAAGATTTCAGTTACTACAATGAGCAGTTCTTC	CSVEDFSYYNEQFF
TRBJ1-6	TRBV3-1/TRBV3-2	16	NA	NA	TGTGCCAGCAGCCCCCTTAGCAGCTCCTATAATTCACCCCTCCACTTT	CASSPLSSSYNSPLHF
TRBJ1-2	TRBV5-1	15	TRBD1	NA	TGCGCCAGCAGCTTGGAGGTGGGGGACAGGGCCGGCTACACCTTC	CASSLEVGDRAGYTF
TRBJ2-2	TRBV6-5	16	TRBD2	once	TGTGCCAGCAGTTATCAAGGACTAGCGGGAACCGGGGAGCTGTTTTTT	CASSYQGLAGTGELFF
TRBJ2-1	TRBV18	14	TRBD2	NA	TGTGCCAGCTCACCACCGTCGGGGGGGGGTGAGCAGTTCTTC	CASSPPSGGGEQFF
TRBJ1-2	TRBV5-4	13	NA	few	TGTGCCAGCAGCCCGACAGAACTCTATGGCTACACCTTC	CASSPTELYGYTF
TRBJ1-1	TRBV19	14	TRBD1	NA	TGTGCCAGTAGTTCCCGGGACAGGCCAACTGAAGCTTTCTTT	CASSSRDRPTEAFF
TRBJ2-1	TRBV12-3/TRBV12-4	13	NA	NA	TGTGCCAGCAGTTTAGGGACTTACAATGAGCAGTTCTTC	CASSLGTYNEQFF
TRBJ1-1	TRBV6-4	13	TRBD1	NA	TGTGCCAGCAGTAGGGACAGGAACACTGAAGCTTTCTTT	CASSRDRNTEAFF
TRBJ2-7	TRBV23-1	14	TRBD1	NA	TGCGCCAGCACTCAGGGACAGGGTCGGGGTGAGCAGTACTTC	CASTQGQGRGEQYF
TRBJ1-2	TRBV30	13	NA	NA	TGTGCCTGGAACTTGGACATATCCTATGGCTACACCTTC	CAWNLDISYGYTF
TRBJ2-4	TRBV3-1/TRBV3-2	16	NA	NA	TGTGCCAGCAGCCTGATCCGAGGGCGGGCCAAAAACATTCAGTACTTC	CASSLIRGRAKNIQYF
TRBJ2-1	TRBV11-3	15	TRBD1	many	TGTGCCAGCAGCTTCCGGGGACAGGGGACAAATGAGCAGTTCTTC	CASSFRGQGTNEQFF
TRBJ1-5	TRBV7-9	13	NA	NA	TGTGCCAGCAGCAAGGACGGGGATCAGCCCCAGCATTTT	CASSKDGDQPQHF
TRBJ2-5	TRBV28	13	NA	NA	TGTGCCAGCAGTTTAGGGGGGAGAGAGACCCAGTACTTC	CASSLGGRETQYF
TRBJ1-1	TRBV30	15	NA	NA	TGTGCCTGGAGTGTAAATACACAGGTCTCCGCTGAAGCTTTCTTT	CAWSVNTQVSAEAFF
TRBJ1-2	TRBV4-3	15	NA	few	TGCGCCAGCAGCCAAGTTTCAGGGGAGAACTATGGCTACACCTTC	CASSQVSGENYGYTF
TRBJ2-2	TRBV29-1	11	TRBD1	NA	TGCAGCGCTGGACAGGTCGGGGAGCTGTTTTTT	CSAGQVGELFF
TRBJ1-4	TRBV7-2	13	NA	NA	TGTGCCAGCAGCCCTAGTTTTAGTGAAAAACTGTTTTTT	CASSPSFSEKLFF
TRBJ1-2	TRBV19	12	TRBD1	many	TGTGCCAGTAGAACAGGGGTCGATGGCTACACCTTC	CASRTGVDGYTF
TRBJ1-6	TRBV6-5	14	NA	NA	TGTGCCAGCAAAGATTGGCAGGATAATTCACCCCTCCACTTT	CASKDWQDNSPLHF
TRBJ1-3	TRBV16	15	NA	once	TGTGCCAGCAGCCAGCTCAGGGGCTCTGGAAACACCATATATTTT	CASSQLRGSGNTIYF
TRBJ1-1	TRBV11-2	17	TRBD1	NA	TGTGCCAGCAGCTTAAGGTTTGCGGGACAGAAGAACACTGAAGCTTTCTTT	CASSLRFAGQKNTEAFF